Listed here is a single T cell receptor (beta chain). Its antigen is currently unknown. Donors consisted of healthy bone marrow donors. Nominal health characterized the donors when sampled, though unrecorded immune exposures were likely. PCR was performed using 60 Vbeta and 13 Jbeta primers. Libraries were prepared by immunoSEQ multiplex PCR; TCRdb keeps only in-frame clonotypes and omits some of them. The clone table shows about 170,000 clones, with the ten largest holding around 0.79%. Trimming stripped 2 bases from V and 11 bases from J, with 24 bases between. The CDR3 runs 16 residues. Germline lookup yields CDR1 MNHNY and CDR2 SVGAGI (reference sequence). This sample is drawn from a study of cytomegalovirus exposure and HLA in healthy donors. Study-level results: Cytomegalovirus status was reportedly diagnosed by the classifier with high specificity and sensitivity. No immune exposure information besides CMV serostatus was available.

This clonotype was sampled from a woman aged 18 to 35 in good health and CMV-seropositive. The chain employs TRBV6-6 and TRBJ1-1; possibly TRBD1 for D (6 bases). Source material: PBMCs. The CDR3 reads CASSYGGQHKTPVAFF. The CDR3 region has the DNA TGTGCCAGCAGTTACGGAGGACAGCACAAGACCCCAGTGGCTTTCTTT.